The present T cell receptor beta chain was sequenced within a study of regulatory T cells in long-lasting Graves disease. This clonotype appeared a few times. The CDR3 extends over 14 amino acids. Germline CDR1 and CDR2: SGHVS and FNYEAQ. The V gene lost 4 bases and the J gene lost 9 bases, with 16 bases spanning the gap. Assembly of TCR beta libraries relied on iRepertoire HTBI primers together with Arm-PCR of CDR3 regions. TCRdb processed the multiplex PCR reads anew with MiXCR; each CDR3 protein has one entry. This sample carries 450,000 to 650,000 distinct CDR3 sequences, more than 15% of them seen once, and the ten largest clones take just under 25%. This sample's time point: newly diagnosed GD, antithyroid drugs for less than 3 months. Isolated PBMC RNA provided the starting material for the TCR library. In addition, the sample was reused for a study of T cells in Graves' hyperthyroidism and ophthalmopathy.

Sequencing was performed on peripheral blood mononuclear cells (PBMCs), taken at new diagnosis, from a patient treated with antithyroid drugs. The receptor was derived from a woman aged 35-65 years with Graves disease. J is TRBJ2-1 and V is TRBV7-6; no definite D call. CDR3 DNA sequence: TGTGCCAGCAGCTCCTTAAAGGGCAAGAGTGAGCAGTTCTTC. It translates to CASSSLKGKSEQFF.